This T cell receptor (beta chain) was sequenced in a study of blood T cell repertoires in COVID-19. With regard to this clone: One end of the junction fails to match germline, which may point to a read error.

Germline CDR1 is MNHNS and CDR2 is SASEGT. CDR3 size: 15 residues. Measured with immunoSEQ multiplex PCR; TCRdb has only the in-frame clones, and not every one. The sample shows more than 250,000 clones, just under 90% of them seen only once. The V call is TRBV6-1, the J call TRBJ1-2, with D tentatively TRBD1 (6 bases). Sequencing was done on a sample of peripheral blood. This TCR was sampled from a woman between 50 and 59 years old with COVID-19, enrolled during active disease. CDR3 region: CASSEGRGLGYGYTF. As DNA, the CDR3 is TGTGCCAGCAGCGAAGGCAGGGGCCTAGGGTATGGCTACACCTTC.